These 30 T cell receptor beta chains were sequenced from one sample in a study of T cell responses to AZD1222 COVID-19 vaccine. Produced via immunoSEQ multiplex PCR; TCRdb's table is partial and in-frame only. The sample carries about 120,000 clones, 75% to 95% recorded once. The sequenced sample was peripheral blood, obtained 28 days after the second dose of the MenACWY control vaccine. The receptors originated from an adult who received the MenACWY meningococcal vaccine as a control.

The chain joins TRBV29-1 to TRBJ1-2, with 7 positions matching TRBD1. The junction had 12 bases not matched to a gene; V was cut back by 4 bases and J by 1 base. The germline V gene encodes CDR1 SQVTM and CDR2 ANQGSEA. There are 16 residues in the CDR3. The CDR3 coding sequence is TGCAGCGTTGGGGGTTTCCTCAGGGACAGTAACTATGGCTACACCTTC. This encodes CSVGGFLRDSNYGYTF.

The rearrangement uses TRBV7-2 and TRBJ2-1, with 8 positions matching TRBD1. V was pared by 4 bases and J by 6 bases, with 8 bases of the junction left unmatched. Germline V gene sequence: CDR1 SGHTA, CDR2 FQGNSA. The CDR3 has 15 amino acids. As DNA, the CDR3 is TGTGCCAGCAGCTCAACTACGACAGGGGTCAATGAGCAGTTCTTC. Its protein product is CASSSTTTGVNEQFF.

This clone was seen a single time. Here the CDR3 reads CASSSTGITDTQYF. The CDR3 DNA reads TGTGCCAGCAGTTCCACAGGGATCACAGATACGCAGTATTTT. This chain connects TRBV27 to TRBJ2-3; the D gene is possibly TRBD1 (6 bases). Germline CDR1 is MNHEY and CDR2 is SMNVEV (reference sequence). Trimming pared 4 bases from V and 2 bases from J, leaving 10 bases between. The CDR3 spans 14 residues.

V is TRBV7-9 and J is TRBJ1-4; D is undetermined. Germline V gene sequence: CDR1 SEHNR, CDR2 FQNEAQ (reference sequence). V was clipped by 4 bases and J by 0 bases, with 9 bases between them. The CDR3 is 15 residues long. The CDR3 reads CASSSNSATNEKLFF. The CDR3, as DNA: TGTGCCAGCAGCTCGAACAGTGCAACTAATGAAAAACTGTTTTTT.

The chain links TRBV10-3 to TRBJ2-7, with 7 nucleotides matching TRBD2. The CDR3 totals 13 residues. CDR1 and CDR2 from the germline V gene are ENHRY and SYGVKD. Trimming removed 3 bases from V and 5 bases from J; junction bases left unmatched: 4. The CDR3, as DNA: TGTGCCATCAGTGAACGGGGGGAGGACGAGCAGTACGTC. Amino acids: CAISERGEDEQYV.

V is TRBV14 and J is TRBJ1-1, with a weak D call TRBD1 (5 bases). This CDR3 comprises 14 residues. In germline, CDR1 is SGHDN, CDR2 FVKESK. Trimming shortened V by 0 bases and J by 1 base, and 6 bases separated the two germline ends. The CDR3 here is CASSQDGANTEAFF. As DNA, the CDR3 is TGTGCCAGCAGCCAAGACGGGGCGAACACTGAAGCTTTCTTT.

CDR3 protein: CASSNPYGGEQFF. DNA of the CDR3: TGTGCCAGCAGCAATCCCTATGGTGGTGAGCAGTTCTTC. This rearrangement joins TRBV7-9 to TRBJ2-1; D is uncertain. This CDR3 contains 13 residues. V was trimmed by 5 bases and J by 9 bases, leaving 14 bases between them. In germline, CDR1 is SEHNR, CDR2 FQNEAQ (reference sequence). Full variable domain (outside the CDR3, taken from reference TRBV7-9 and TRBJ2-1): DTGVSQNPRHKITKRGQNVTFRCDPISEHNRLYWYRQTLGQGPEFLTYFQNEAQLEKSRLLSDRFSAERPKGSFSTLEIQRTEQGDSAMYLCASSNPYGGEQFFGPGTRLTVL.

The rearrangement joins TRBV5-5 to TRBJ2-6; TRBD1 matches 10 bases. From germline, CDR1 is SGHKS and CDR2 YYEKEE (reference sequence). J was trimmed by 4 bases and V by 7 bases; bases with no gene match: 8. The CDR3 runs to 16 residues. The CDR3, as DNA: TGTGCCAGCCAACGACAGGGGGCAAGCGGGGCCAACGTCCTGACTTTC. Translation: CASQRQGASGANVLTF.

The gene calls are TRBV6-4 and TRBJ2-3; TRBD2 matches at 8 bases. CDR3 length: 16 residues. J was trimmed by 4 bases and V by 0 bases; bases with no gene match: 6. Looked up from germline, CDR1 is MRHNA and CDR2 is SNTAGT. The CDR3 reads CASSDSPGGPSDTQYF. CDR3 bases: TGTGCCAGCAGTGACTCGCCGGGAGGGCCATCAGATACGCAGTATTTT.

The V gene is TRBV28, the J gene TRBJ1-6; no firm D call. Trimming left V 5 bases short and J 0 bases short, with 17 bases between. This CDR3 comprises 18 residues. Per the germline V gene, CDR1 is MDHEN and CDR2 is SYDVKM. The CDR3 protein is CASSPRRQSSSYNSPLHF. The CDR3 DNA follows: TGTGCCAGCAGTCCACGTCGGCAGAGCAGCTCCTATAATTCACCCCTCCACTTT. The full variable domain, completed using reference TRBV28 and TRBJ1-6, is DVKVTQSSRYLVKRTGEKVFLECVQDMDHENMFWYRQDPGLGLRLIYFSYDVKMKEKGDIPEGYSVSREKKERFSLILESASTNQTSMYLCASSPRRQSSSYNSPLHFGNGTRLTVT.

The rearrangement uses TRBV19 and TRBJ1-6; D call uncertain. V lost 7 bases and J lost 8, with 12 bases in between. In germline, CDR1 is LNHDA, CDR2 SQIVND (reference sequence). The CDR3 runs to 13 residues. CDR3 region: CASTDLVDSPLHF. The CDR3 coding sequence is TGTGCCAGTACGGACTTGGTTGATTCACCCCTCCACTTT.

This chain links TRBV24-1 with TRBJ2-4; tentative D call: TRBD2 (5 bases). CDR1 and CDR2 from the germline V gene are KGHDR and SFDVKD. The ends were cut back, 5 bases at V and 7 bases at J, with 11 bases in the middle. This CDR3 comprises 13 residues. CDR3: CATSAGNKNIQYF. CDR3 sequence (DNA): TGTGCCACCAGTGCCGGGAATAAGAACATTCAGTACTTC.

J is TRBJ2-2 and V is TRBV14; D call uncertain. CDR1 and CDR2 from the germline V gene are SGHDN and FVKESK. CDR3 length: 14 amino acids. The germline V and J ends were trimmed by 4 bases and 0 bases, with 6 bases remaining between them. The DNA of the CDR3 is TGTGCCAGCAGCCCGACACCGAACACCGGGGAGCTGTTTTTT. Translating it yields CASSPTPNTGELFF.

V is TRBV2 and J is TRBJ2-5; 7 positions agree with TRBD1. Losses at the gene ends were 1 base for V and 3 bases for J; bases not matched to a gene: 5. Germline V gene sequence: CDR1 SNHLY, CDR2 FYNNEI. There are 15 residues in the CDR3. CDR3 loop: CASSEVQGQKETQYF. CDR3 nucleotide sequence: TGTGCCAGCAGTGAAGTACAGGGACAGAAAGAGACCCAGTACTTC.

This CDR3 reads CASSQGLNLYGYTF. The CDR3 bases are TGTGCCAGCAGCCAAGGACTAAACCTCTATGGCTACACCTTC. V and J are TRBV5-6 and TRBJ1-2; D is undetermined. Germline V lookup: CDR1 SGHDT, CDR2 YYEEEE. This CDR3 comprises 14 residues. V was clipped by 4 bases and J by 4 bases, with 14 bases between them.

The rearrangement joins TRBV7-7 to TRBJ2-4, with D unresolved. The CDR3 totals 13 residues. Per germline, CDR1 SSHAT and CDR2 FNYEAQ (reference sequence). V gave up 0 bases and J gave up 9 bases, with 9 bases separating them. For the CDR3, the DNA is TGTGCCAGCAGCTTAGCACTGTTCGGCATTCAGTACTTC. This encodes CASSLALFGIQYF. Combining the CDR3 with reference TRBV7-7 and TRBJ2-4 gives the whole variable domain GAGVSQSPRYKVTKRGQDVTLRCDPISSHATLYWYQQALGQGPEFLTYFNYEAQPDKSGLPSDRFSAERPEGSISTLTIQRTEQRDSAMYRCASSLALFGIQYFGAGTRLSVL.

This clone was counted a single time. J is TRBJ1-2 and V is TRBV10-2, with 10 positions matching TRBD1. Trimming took 1 base from V and 2 from J; bases not matched to a gene: 4. Germline CDR1 WSHSY, CDR2 SAAADI. The CDR3 is made up of 16 amino acids. Written as DNA, the CDR3 is TGCGCCAGCAGTGAGTTACCGGGACAGGGGAACTATGGCTACACCTTC. This translates into CASSELPGQGNYGYTF.

A single count supports this clone. The chain combines TRBV13 with TRBJ2-5, with D tentatively TRBD1 or TRBD2 (5 bases each). V lost 5 bases and J 1 base, leaving 14 bases between the germline ends. Per germline, CDR1 PRHDT and CDR2 FYEKMQ (reference sequence). The CDR3 has 15 amino acids. The CDR3 DNA follows: TGTGCCAGCAGCCCCAAGGGGCTAGCCCAAGAGACCCAGTACTTC. Translated, it gives CASSPKGLAQETQYF.

The rearrangement joins TRBV28 to TRBJ1-5; TRBD1 matches 7 bases. Trimming cost V 3 bases and J 6 bases; bases outside gene matches: 11. This CDR3 is built from 16 residues. Germline-derived CDR1 and CDR2 are MDHEN and SYDVKM. The CDR3 loop reads CASSLKGVTGTQPQHF. Here the CDR3 DNA reads TGTGCCAGCAGTTTGAAAGGGGTGACAGGGACTCAGCCCCAGCATTTT.

The J gene is TRBJ2-3, the V gene TRBV7-2; unclear D gene. The CDR3 covers 14 residues. Germline V lookup: CDR1 SGHTA, CDR2 FQGNSA. V was pared by 2 bases and J by 3 bases, with 9 bases between. The CDR3 protein is CASSLRLTTDTQYF. CDR3 coding DNA: TGTGCCAGCAGCTTACGTTTGACGACAGATACGCAGTATTTT.

This chain joins TRBV19 and TRBJ2-3; no reliable D call. Germline V gene lookup returns CDR1 LNHDA and CDR2 SQIVND (reference sequence). V was trimmed by 5 bases and J by 1 base, leaving 7 bases between them. This CDR3 has 13 residues. The CDR3 sequence is CASSAGRTDTQYF. CDR3 bases: TGTGCCAGTAGTGCCGGGCGCACAGATACGCAGTATTTT.

The genes are TRBV15 and TRBJ1-2, with a possible D match to TRBD1 (5 bases). CDR1 is LNHNV, CDR2 YYDKDF, per germline (reference sequence). This CDR3 spans 15 amino acids. Between the trimmed V and J ends, which lost 0 bases and 4 bases, there was a span of 12 bases. DNA for the CDR3: TGTGCCACCAGCAGAGAGGCATCGGGGGTCTATGGCTACACCTTC. Its translation is CATSREASGVYGYTF.

The chain uses TRBV6-4 and TRBJ1-6; no clear D. Looked up from germline, CDR1 is MRHNA and CDR2 is SNTAGT. V was clipped by 4 bases and J by 6 bases, with 7 bases between them. The CDR3 is made up of 13 amino acids. The CDR3 bases are TGTGCCAGCAGTGGAGAACTTAATTCACCCCTCCACTTT. Protein: CASSGELNSPLHF.

The gene calls are TRBV6-5 and TRBJ2-7, with unresolved D. Looked up from germline, CDR1 is MNHEY and CDR2 is SVGAGI. Trimming took 5 bases from V and 2 from J, leaving 1 base between them. The CDR3 consists of 10 residues. The chain's CDR3 is CASSPYEQYV. The CDR3 DNA is TGTGCCAGCAGTCCCTACGAGCAGTACGTC.

The rearrangement uses TRBV9 and TRBJ2-3; D is undetermined. V was cut by 2 bases and J by 0 bases, with 13 bases left in between. CDR3 length equals 16 residues. Germline V gene data show CDR1 as SGDLS and CDR2 as YYNGEE. CDR3 sequence reads: CASSVLGAPSTDTQYF. In DNA form, the CDR3 reads TGTGCCAGCAGCGTCCTAGGAGCTCCTAGCACAGATACGCAGTATTTT.

The chain recombines TRBV3-1 (or the pseudogene TRBV3-2) with TRBJ2-7; 9 nucleotides agree with TRBD2. The CDR3 has 15 residues. The junction had 7 bases not matched to a gene; V was cut back by 4 bases and J by 3 bases. In germline, CDR1 is LGHDT, CDR2 YNNKEL (reference sequence). The DNA of the CDR3 is TGTGCCAGCAGCCCTCGGGCGGGAGGGTACTACGAGCAGTACTTC. It encodes CASSPRAGGYYEQYF.

The V and J genes are TRBV5-6 and TRBJ2-7; D gene ambiguous. Germline V gives CDR1 SGHDT, CDR2 YYEEEE. The CDR3 has 16 amino acids. V lost 5 bases and J 0 bases, leaving 18 bases between the germline ends. CDR3 protein: CASSIYRAVGSYEQYF. For the CDR3, the DNA is TGTGCCAGCAGTATCTATCGTGCAGTCGGCTCCTACGAGCAGTACTTC.

The gene calls are TRBV12-3 or TRBV12-4 and TRBJ2-1; the match to TRBD2 covers 8 bases. The CDR3 is 13 amino acids. The ends lost 6 bases at V and 9 bases at J; junction bases unmatched: 7. The CDR3 reads CASSPAGAGEQFF. The CDR3 region has the DNA TGTGCCAGCAGCCCAGCGGGGGCCGGTGAGCAGTTCTTC.

The chain links TRBV10-2 to TRBJ2-2; D not resolved. There are 14 residues in the CDR3. Germline-derived CDR1 and CDR2 are WSHSY and SAAADI. Trimming cost V 0 bases and J 1 base, with 3 bases left between them. CDR3 nucleotides: TGCGCCAGCAGTGAGTCCAGGAACACCGGGGAGCTGTTTTTT. It specifies CASSESRNTGELFF.

This clone was counted between two and nine times. V and J are TRBV19 and TRBJ2-1; D may be TRBD2 (5 bases). The CDR3 contains 13 residues. V was trimmed by 2 bases and J by 7 bases, leaving 9 bases between them. Germline assignment: CDR1 LNHDA and CDR2 SQIVND (reference sequence). CDR3: CASSIMSGNEQFF. DNA of the CDR3: TGTGCCAGTAGTATAATGTCGGGGAATGAGCAGTTCTTC.